The present TCR beta chain was sequenced within a study of human T cells and chemical hapten exposure. General study points: The donors suffered from alopecia, so their immune response may not match that of healthy people.

TCRdb reprocessed the RACE reads via MiXCR and lists one record per CDR3 protein. The table includes approximately 160,000 distinct CDR3 sequences, about a quarter detected once. The time point here: patch test 3, about 24 weeks after DPC sensitization. Treatment indicated: therapeutic diphenylcyclopropenone sensitization with weekly scalp DPC. Blood sampling occurred before each patch-test application. This CDR3 is 12 amino acids long. Germline loops: CDR1 LGHNT, CDR2 FRNRAP. V was cut by 5 bases and J by 10 bases, with 12 bases left in between. A word on this clonotype: As yet, its antigen is unknown.

This chain links TRBV12-5 with TRBJ2-1, with a tentative D call TRBD2 (6 bases). The sequenced sample was whole blood, obtained in connection with sensitization to the hapten diphenylcyclopropenone (DPC). This sequence originates from a young woman with alopecia areata. Some clones in this sample may be carry-over from other donors' samples. The CDR3 region has the DNA TGTGCTAGTGGTCCGGGGGTGTTAGAGCAGTTCTTC. The encoded protein is CASGPGVLEQFF.